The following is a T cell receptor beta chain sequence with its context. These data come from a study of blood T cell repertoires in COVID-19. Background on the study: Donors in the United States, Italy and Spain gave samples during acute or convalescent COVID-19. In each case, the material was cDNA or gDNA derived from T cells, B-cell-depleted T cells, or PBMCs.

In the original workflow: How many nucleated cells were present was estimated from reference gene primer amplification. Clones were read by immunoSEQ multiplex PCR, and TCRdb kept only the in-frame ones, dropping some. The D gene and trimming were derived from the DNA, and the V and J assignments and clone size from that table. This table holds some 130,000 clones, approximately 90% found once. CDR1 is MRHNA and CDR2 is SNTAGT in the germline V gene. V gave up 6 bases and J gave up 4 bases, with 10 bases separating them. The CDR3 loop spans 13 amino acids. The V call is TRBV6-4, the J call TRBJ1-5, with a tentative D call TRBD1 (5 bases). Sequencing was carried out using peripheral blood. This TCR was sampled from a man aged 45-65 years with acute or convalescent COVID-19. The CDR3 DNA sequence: TGTGCCAGCAGCGCCGACAGAAATCAGCCCCAGCATTTT. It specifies CASSADRNQPQHF.